The rows below give T cell receptor beta chains drawn from one sample of a study of EBV T-cell therapy then PD-1 blockade in nasopharyngeal carcinoma. No antigen is known for these receptors. Assay: immunoSEQ multiplex PCR; the TCRdb copy retains only in-frame clones and omits some. The data hold roughly 16,000 clones, with 80% to 85% observed a single time. This specimen consisted of CD8+ T cells from blood, obtained at day 0 from a patient whose treatment included autologous EBV-specific T cells and nivolumab. Receptors were obtained from a man between 40 and 49 years old with nasopharyngeal carcinoma. Both conserved end residues are part of each CDR3. The order of the fields is V gene, clone size, D gene, J gene, CDR3 DNA, CDR3 protein. D genes are given only for firm matches. A row's size may be missing; if present it is once, few, many or a size class.

V gene: TRBV25-1
clone size: NA
D gene: NA
J gene: TRBJ1-2
CDR3 DNA: TGTGCCAGCAGTGATTCTAGGCAGGGCCCATACTATGGCTACACCTTC
CDR3 protein: CASSDSRQGPYYGYTF

V gene: TRBV27
clone size: NA
D gene: NA
J gene: TRBJ1-2
CDR3 DNA: TGTGCCAGCAGTCCTGGACACAATGGCTACACCTTC
CDR3 protein: CASSPGHNGYTF

V gene: TRBV7-9
clone size: NA
D gene: NA
J gene: TRBJ1-2
CDR3 DNA: TGTGCCAGCAGCCGCCCCGCGGACTATGGCTACACCTTC
CDR3 protein: CASSRPADYGYTF

V gene: TRBV12-3/TRBV12-4
clone size: NA
D gene: NA
J gene: TRBJ2-1
CDR3 DNA: TGTGCCAGCAGTTTAGGGACGTCTGAGCAGTTCTTC
CDR3 protein: CASSLGTSEQFF

V gene: TRBV24-1
clone size: NA
D gene: TRBD1
J gene: TRBJ2-5
CDR3 DNA: TGTGCCACCAGTGATCCGGGACAGGGGGCCGGAGAGACCCAGTACTTC
CDR3 protein: CATSDPGQGAGETQYF

V gene: TRBV7-2
clone size: NA
D gene: NA
J gene: TRBJ2-1
CDR3 DNA: TGTGCCAGCAGCTTAGGGCGGCTTAATGAGCAGTTCTTC
CDR3 protein: CASSLGRLNEQFF

V gene: TRBV27
clone size: NA
D gene: TRBD1
J gene: TRBJ2-3
CDR3 DNA: TGTGCCAGCAGTGTCCGGGACAGGTTTACAGATACGCAGTATTTT
CDR3 protein: CASSVRDRFTDTQYF

V gene: TRBV6-4
clone size: NA
D gene: NA
J gene: TRBJ1-1
CDR3 DNA: TGTGCCAGCAGTGCACAGGGTGACGGGGACACTGAAGCTTTCTTT
CDR3 protein: CASSAQGDGDTEAFF

V gene: TRBV3-1/TRBV3-2
clone size: NA
D gene: TRBD2
J gene: TRBJ2-7
CDR3 DNA: TGTGCCAGCAGCCAAGACCAAGGACTAGCGGCGTCCTCCTACGAGCAGTACTTC
CDR3 protein: CASSQDQGLAASSYEQYF

V gene: TRBV9
clone size: NA
D gene: NA
J gene: TRBJ2-1
CDR3 DNA: TGTGCCAGCAGCCCCTTGCCTTACAATGAGCAGTTCTTC
CDR3 protein: CASSPLPYNEQFF

V gene: TRBV5-3
clone size: NA
D gene: NA
J gene: TRBJ1-5
CDR3 DNA: TGTGCCAGAAGCTACCCTAGGGGGAAAAATCAGCCCCAGCATTTT
CDR3 protein: CARSYPRGKNQPQHF

V gene: TRBV7-8
clone size: NA
D gene: NA
J gene: TRBJ2-7
CDR3 DNA: TGTGCCAGCAGCTTAGGGGGGGGCCTCTACGAGCAGTACTTC
CDR3 protein: CASSLGGGLYEQYF

V gene: TRBV9
clone size: NA
D gene: NA
J gene: TRBJ1-2
CDR3 DNA: TGTGCCAGCAGCGTGGTACAGTATGGCTACACCTTC
CDR3 protein: CASSVVQYGYTF

V gene: TRBV19
clone size: NA
D gene: NA
J gene: TRBJ2-1
CDR3 DNA: TGTGCCAGTAATGACGGGGGCAGGTACAATGAGCAGTTCTTC
CDR3 protein: CASNDGGRYNEQFF

V gene: TRBV5-6
clone size: NA
D gene: TRBD1
J gene: TRBJ2-5
CDR3 DNA: TGTGCCAGCAGCTGGAGGGACAGGGTGTTAATCGAGACCCAGTACTTC
CDR3 protein: CASSWRDRVLIETQYF

V gene: TRBV12-3/TRBV12-4
clone size: NA
D gene: NA
J gene: TRBJ2-3
CDR3 DNA: TGTGCCAGTCTGCCGGCGGGAACCCCGCCGCAGTATTTT
CDR3 protein: CASLPAGTPPQYF

V gene: TRBV7-8
clone size: NA
D gene: NA
J gene: TRBJ1-2
CDR3 DNA: TGTGCCAGCCTGACAGTACATGGCTACACCTTC
CDR3 protein: CASLTVHGYTF

V gene: TRBV4-1
clone size: NA
D gene: NA
J gene: TRBJ1-5
CDR3 DNA: TGCGCCAGCAGCCAAGGTAATACAGTGAATCAGCCCCAGCATTTT
CDR3 protein: CASSQGNTVNQPQHF

V gene: TRBV6-4
clone size: once
D gene: NA
J gene: TRBJ1-6
CDR3 DNA: TGTGCCAGCAGTCGAAGTAGCCTAAGAGATTCACCCCTCCACTTT
CDR3 protein: CASSRSSLRDSPLHF

V gene: TRBV27
clone size: NA
D gene: NA
J gene: TRBJ1-5
CDR3 DNA: TGTGCCAGCAGTTTCCAAGGGGGCAATCAGCCCCAGCATTTT
CDR3 protein: CASSFQGGNQPQHF

V gene: TRBV4-3
clone size: once
D gene: NA
J gene: TRBJ1-2
CDR3 DNA: TGCGCCAGCAGCCCTCGACAGAACTATGGCTACACCTTC
CDR3 protein: CASSPRQNYGYTF

V gene: TRBV4-1
clone size: NA
D gene: NA
J gene: TRBJ2-2
CDR3 DNA: TGCGCCAGCAGCCAGAAGGGGAAGGGCACCGGGGAGCTGTTTTTT
CDR3 protein: CASSQKGKGTGELFF

V gene: TRBV5-5
clone size: medium-sized
D gene: NA
J gene: TRBJ1-2
CDR3 DNA: TGTGCCAGCAGCTCAGCGGAATTCTATGGCTACACCTTC
CDR3 protein: CASSSAEFYGYTF

V gene: TRBV5-1
clone size: NA
D gene: NA
J gene: TRBJ1-3
CDR3 DNA: TGCGCCAGCAGCTCGGCCGGGAGCTCTGGAAACACCATATATTTT
CDR3 protein: CASSSAGSSGNTIYF

V gene: TRBV11-1
clone size: NA
D gene: NA
J gene: TRBJ2-5
CDR3 DNA: TGTGCCAGCAGCTTAAGATCGCGACAGCAAGAGACCCAGTACTTC
CDR3 protein: CASSLRSRQQETQYF

V gene: TRBV7-9
clone size: NA
D gene: NA
J gene: TRBJ2-3
CDR3 DNA: TGTGCCAGCAGCTTGCTCGTCGGGGATACGCAGTATTTT
CDR3 protein: CASSLLVGDTQYF

V gene: TRBV5-1
clone size: NA
D gene: TRBD1
J gene: TRBJ2-1
CDR3 DNA: TGCGCCAGCAGTTTGCGGGACAGGCCCCGGGATGAGCAGTTCTTC
CDR3 protein: CASSLRDRPRDEQFF

V gene: TRBV6-5
clone size: NA
D gene: NA
J gene: TRBJ1-6
CDR3 DNA: TGTGCCAGCAGTTTCCCTCGCGGGGGGGAAAATTCACCCCTCCACTTT
CDR3 protein: CASSFPRGGENSPLHF

V gene: TRBV9
clone size: NA
D gene: NA
J gene: TRBJ1-1
CDR3 DNA: TGTGCCAGCAGCGACCCGGACGACACTGAAGCTTTCTTT
CDR3 protein: CASSDPDDTEAFF

V gene: TRBV5-1
clone size: NA
D gene: TRBD1
J gene: TRBJ2-7
CDR3 DNA: TGCGCCAGCAGCTCCGGGACAGGGGGTTACTACGAGCAGTACTTC
CDR3 protein: CASSSGTGGYYEQYF

V gene: TRBV6-7
clone size: once
D gene: NA
J gene: TRBJ2-3
CDR3 DNA: TGTGCCAGCAGTTACCTGACATGGGGGGGCACAGATACGCAGTATTTT
CDR3 protein: CASSYLTWGGTDTQYF

V gene: TRBV29-1
clone size: NA
D gene: NA
J gene: TRBJ1-2
CDR3 DNA: TGCAGCGTTGTCGGGCCAGACGCTAACTATGGCTACACCTTC
CDR3 protein: CSVVGPDANYGYTF

V gene: TRBV29-1
clone size: NA
D gene: NA
J gene: TRBJ2-7
CDR3 DNA: TGCAGCGTTGAATCGGCTTACTACGAGCAGTACTTC
CDR3 protein: CSVESAYYEQYF

V gene: TRBV3-1/TRBV3-2
clone size: NA
D gene: NA
J gene: TRBJ1-4
CDR3 DNA: TGTGCCAGCAGCCAAGATCGACGGGGAGGAGAAAAACTGTTTTTT
CDR3 protein: CASSQDRRGGEKLFF